This T cell receptor (beta chain) was found in a study of Ad26.COV2.S vaccination and SARS-CoV-2 variants. Study context: Administration of Ad26.COV2.S was intramuscular, either once or twice 56 days apart.

The protocol was immunoSEQ multiplex PCR, while the TCRdb copy is restricted to in-frame clones and leaves out a portion. Here the sample spans about 480,000 clones, around 88% being singletons. The germline CDR1 and CDR2 sequences are SGHTA and FQGNSA. Trimming cost V 5 bases and J 7 bases, with 24 bases left between them. The length of the CDR3 is 17 residues. Study-wide results and limits: Those who received vaccine or placebo ended up with similar non-spike TCR breadth.

Stated treatment: roughly 19 received Ad26.COV2.S at low or high dose, single or two shots; several received placebo; per-sample allocation not given. The samples date from day 63 after the first vaccine or placebo injection. An adult donor aged 18-55 years was enrolled in Boston. With respect to this clone: Its antigen is unidentified.

The clonotype originates from a person between 18 and 60 years old who received the Ad26.COV2.S COVID-19 vaccine or a placebo. The chain is built from TRBV7-2 and TRBJ2-1; weak D call: TRBD2 (5 bases). The sequenced sample was peripheral blood, obtained in a trial of Ad26.COV2.S vaccine versus placebo. CDR3 residues: CASSLSASGVVSNEQFF. In DNA, the CDR3 is TGTGCCAGCAGCCTAAGTGCGAGCGGAGTGGTCTCAAATGAGCAGTTCTTC. Drawing the rest from reference TRBV7-2 and TRBJ2-1, the complete variable domain is GAGVSQSPSNKVTEKGKDVELRCDPISGHTALYWYRQSLGQGLEFLIYFQGNSAPDKSGLPSDRFSAERTGGSVSTLTIQRTQQEDSAVYLCASSLSASGVVSNEQFFGPGTRLTVL.